The present T cell receptor beta chain was sequenced within a study of shared clonotypes between healthy human individuals. Study-wide points: Rarefaction demonstrated incomplete sorted-subset sequencing despite large depth. A handful of donors had about 5% of their naive CD4 clonotypes in common.

On this clone: As yet, its antigen is unknown.

Germline trimming cut 8 bases from V and 3 bases from J; bases unmatched to any gene: 10. The CDR3 sequence is 15 residues long. Germline V gene data show CDR1 as SNHLY and CDR2 as FYNNEI. DNA at about 190 ng, some 31,000 T cell genomes, went into sorted-subset replicate PCRs. Sequenced by immunoSEQ multiplex PCR; TCRdb stores in-frame clones only, minus some. The sample records about 670,000 clones, roughly 78% being singletons. Material: memory CD4+ T cells sorted from blood. Subset of the sample: CD45RA-negative fraction. The clonotype comes from a woman in her 30s in good health. The J gene is TRBJ1-5, the V gene TRBV2, with 7 bases identical to TRBD1. This chain's CDR3 is CASSRQGSANQPQHF. In DNA, the CDR3 is TGTGCCAGCTCTCGACAGGGCTCGGCCAATCAGCCCCAGCATTTT.